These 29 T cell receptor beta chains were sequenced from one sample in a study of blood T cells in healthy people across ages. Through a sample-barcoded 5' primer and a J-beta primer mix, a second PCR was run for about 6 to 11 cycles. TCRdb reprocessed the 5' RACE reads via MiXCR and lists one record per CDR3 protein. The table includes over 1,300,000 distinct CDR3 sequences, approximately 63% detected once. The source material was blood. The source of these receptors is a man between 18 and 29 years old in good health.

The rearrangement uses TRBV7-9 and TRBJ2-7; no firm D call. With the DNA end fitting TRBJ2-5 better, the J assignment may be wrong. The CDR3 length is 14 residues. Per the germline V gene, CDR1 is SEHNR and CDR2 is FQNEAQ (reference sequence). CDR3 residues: CASSGRRFEETQYF. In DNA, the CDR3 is TGTGCCAGCAGCGGTAGACGATTCGAGGAGACCCAGTACTTC.

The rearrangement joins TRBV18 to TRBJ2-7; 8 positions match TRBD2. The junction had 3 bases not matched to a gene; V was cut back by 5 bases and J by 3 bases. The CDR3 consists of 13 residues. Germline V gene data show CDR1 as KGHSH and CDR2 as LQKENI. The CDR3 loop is CASSNGGDYEQYF. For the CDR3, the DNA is TGTGCCAGCTCAAACGGGGGGGACTACGAGCAGTACTTC.

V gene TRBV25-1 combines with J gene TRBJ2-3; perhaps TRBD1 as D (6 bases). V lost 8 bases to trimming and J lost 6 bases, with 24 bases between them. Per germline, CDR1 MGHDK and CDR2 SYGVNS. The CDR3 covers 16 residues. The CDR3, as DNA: TGTGCCAGCCTAATTCCCGGCCAGGGGAAGGGGGATACGCAGTATTTT. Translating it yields CASLIPGQGKGDTQYF. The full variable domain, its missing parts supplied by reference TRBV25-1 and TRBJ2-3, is EADIYQTPRYLVIGTGKKITLECSQTMGHDKMYWYQQDPGMELHLIHYSYGVNSTEKGDLSSESTVSRIRTEHFPLTLESARPSHTSQYLCASLIPGQGKGDTQYFGPGTRLTVL.

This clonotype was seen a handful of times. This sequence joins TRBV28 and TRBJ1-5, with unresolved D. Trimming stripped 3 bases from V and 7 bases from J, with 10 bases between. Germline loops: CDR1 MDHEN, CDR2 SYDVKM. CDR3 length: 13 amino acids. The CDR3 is CASSFGVGQPQHF. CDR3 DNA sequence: TGTGCCAGCAGTTTCGGGGTGGGGCAGCCCCAGCATTTT.

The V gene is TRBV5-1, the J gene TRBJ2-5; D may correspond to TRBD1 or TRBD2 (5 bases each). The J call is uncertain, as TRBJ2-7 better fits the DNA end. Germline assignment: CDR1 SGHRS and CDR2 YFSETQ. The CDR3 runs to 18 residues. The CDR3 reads CASSVTRVGVPQIYEQYF. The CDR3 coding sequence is TGCGCCAGCAGCGTAACTCGGGTGGGGGTCCCCCAAATCTACGAGCAGTACTTC.

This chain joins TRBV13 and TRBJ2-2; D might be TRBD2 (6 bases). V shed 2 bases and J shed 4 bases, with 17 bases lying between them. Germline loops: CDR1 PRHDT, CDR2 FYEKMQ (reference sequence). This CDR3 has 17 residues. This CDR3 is CASSLSYRESATGELFF. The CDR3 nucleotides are TGTGCCAGCAGCTTATCATATCGGGAGAGTGCCACCGGGGAGCTGTTTTTT.

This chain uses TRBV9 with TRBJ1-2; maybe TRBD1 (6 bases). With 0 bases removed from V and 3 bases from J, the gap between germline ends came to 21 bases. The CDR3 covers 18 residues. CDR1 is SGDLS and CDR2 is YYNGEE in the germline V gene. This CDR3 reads CASSVEKSGQTNYYGYTF. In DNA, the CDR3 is TGTGCCAGCAGCGTAGAGAAGAGTGGACAGACCAATTACTATGGCTACACCTTC.

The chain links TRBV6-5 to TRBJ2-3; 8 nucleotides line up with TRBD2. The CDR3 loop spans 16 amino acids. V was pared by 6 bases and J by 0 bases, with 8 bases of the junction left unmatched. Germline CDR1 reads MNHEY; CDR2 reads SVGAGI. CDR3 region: CASSLRTSRSTDTQYF. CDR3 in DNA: TGTGCCAGCAGCCTGAGGACTAGCCGGAGCACAGATACGCAGTATTTT.

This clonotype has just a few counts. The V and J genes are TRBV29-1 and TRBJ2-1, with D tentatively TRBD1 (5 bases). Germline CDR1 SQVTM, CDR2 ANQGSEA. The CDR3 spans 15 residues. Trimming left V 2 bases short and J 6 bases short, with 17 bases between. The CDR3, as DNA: TGCAGCGTTGAAACCGCCCAGGGCCCCAGCAATGAGCAGTTCTTC. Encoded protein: CSVETAQGPSNEQFF.

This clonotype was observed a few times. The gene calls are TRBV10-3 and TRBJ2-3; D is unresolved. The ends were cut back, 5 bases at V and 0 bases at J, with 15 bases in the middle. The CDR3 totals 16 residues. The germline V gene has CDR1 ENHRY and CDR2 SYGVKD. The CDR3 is CAISLPRAVSTDTQYF. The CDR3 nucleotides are TGTGCCATCAGTCTCCCCCGGGCGGTAAGCACAGATACGCAGTATTTT.

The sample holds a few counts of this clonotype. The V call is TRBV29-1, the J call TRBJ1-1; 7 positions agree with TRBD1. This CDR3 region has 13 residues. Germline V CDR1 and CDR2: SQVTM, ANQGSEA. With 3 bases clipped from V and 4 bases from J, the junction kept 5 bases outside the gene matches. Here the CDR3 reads CSVDDRELTEAFF. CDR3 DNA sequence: TGCAGCGTTGACGACAGGGAGCTCACTGAAGCTTTCTTT.

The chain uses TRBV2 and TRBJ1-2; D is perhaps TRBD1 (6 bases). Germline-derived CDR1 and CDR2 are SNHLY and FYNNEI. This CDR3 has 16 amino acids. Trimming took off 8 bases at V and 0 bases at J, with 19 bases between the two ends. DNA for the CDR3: TGTGCCAGCCAATCGAAGTCGGGACACCCTAACTATGGCTACACCTTC. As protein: CASQSKSGHPNYGYTF. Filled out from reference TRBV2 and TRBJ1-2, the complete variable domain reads EPEVTQTPSHQVTQMGQEVILRCVPISNHLYFYWYRQILGQKVEFLVSFYNNEISEKSEIFDDQFSVERPDGSNFTLKIRSTKLEDSAMYFCASQSKSGHPNYGYTFGSGTRLTVV.

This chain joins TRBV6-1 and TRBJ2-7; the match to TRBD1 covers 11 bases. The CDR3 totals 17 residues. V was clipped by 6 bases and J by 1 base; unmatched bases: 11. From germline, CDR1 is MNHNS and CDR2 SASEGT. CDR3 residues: CASSPIIGTGGSYEQYF. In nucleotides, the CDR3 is TGTGCCAGCAGCCCTATTATAGGGACAGGGGGGTCCTACGAGCAGTACTTC.

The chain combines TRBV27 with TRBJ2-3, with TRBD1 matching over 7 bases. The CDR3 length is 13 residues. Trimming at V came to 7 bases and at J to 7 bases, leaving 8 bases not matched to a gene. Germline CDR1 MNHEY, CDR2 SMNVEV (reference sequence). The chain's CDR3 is CASTASRGHTQYF. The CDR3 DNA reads TGTGCCAGCACCGCCTCGAGGGGGCATACGCAGTATTTT.

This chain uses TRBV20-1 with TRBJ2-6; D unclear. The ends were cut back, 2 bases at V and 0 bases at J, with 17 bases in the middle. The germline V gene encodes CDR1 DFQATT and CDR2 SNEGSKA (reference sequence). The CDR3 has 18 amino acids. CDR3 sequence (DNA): TGCAGTGCTAGATATCCCATCATTCATAACTCTGGGGCCAACGTCCTGACTTTC. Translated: CSARYPIIHNSGANVLTF.

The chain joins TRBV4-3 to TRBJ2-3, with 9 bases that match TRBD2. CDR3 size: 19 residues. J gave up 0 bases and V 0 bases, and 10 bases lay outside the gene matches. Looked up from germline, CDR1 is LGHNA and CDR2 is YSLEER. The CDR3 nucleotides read TGCGCCAGCAGCCAAGATGGAGGAGGCGGGGGGGCTAGCACAGATACGCAGTATTTT. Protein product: CASSQDGGGGGASTDTQYF.

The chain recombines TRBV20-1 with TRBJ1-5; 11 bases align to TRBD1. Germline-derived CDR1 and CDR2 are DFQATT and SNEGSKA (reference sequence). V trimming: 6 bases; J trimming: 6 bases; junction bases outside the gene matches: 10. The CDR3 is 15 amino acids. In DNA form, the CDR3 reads TGCAGTGCCGCATCCGGGACAGGGGGGGGTCAGCCCCAGCATTTT. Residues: CSAASGTGGGQPQHF.

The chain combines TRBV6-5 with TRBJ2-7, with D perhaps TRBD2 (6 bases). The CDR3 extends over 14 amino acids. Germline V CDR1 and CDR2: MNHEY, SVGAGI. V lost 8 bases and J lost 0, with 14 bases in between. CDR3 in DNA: TGTGCCAGCGGATGCCGGGACTCCTCCTACGAGCAGTACTTC. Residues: CASGCRDSSYEQYF.

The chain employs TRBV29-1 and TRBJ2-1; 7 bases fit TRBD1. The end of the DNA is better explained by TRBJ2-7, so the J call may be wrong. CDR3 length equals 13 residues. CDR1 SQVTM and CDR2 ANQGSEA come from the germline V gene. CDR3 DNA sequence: TGCAGCGTTCTCTCGACAGGGATCTACGAGCAGTACTTC. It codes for CSVLSTGIYEQYF.

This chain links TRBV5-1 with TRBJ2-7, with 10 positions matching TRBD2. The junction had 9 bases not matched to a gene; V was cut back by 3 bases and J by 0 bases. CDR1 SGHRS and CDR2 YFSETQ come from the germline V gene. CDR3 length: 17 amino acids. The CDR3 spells CASSWDPTSGNSYEQYF. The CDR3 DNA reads TGCGCCAGCAGCTGGGATCCCACTAGCGGGAACTCCTACGAGCAGTACTTC.

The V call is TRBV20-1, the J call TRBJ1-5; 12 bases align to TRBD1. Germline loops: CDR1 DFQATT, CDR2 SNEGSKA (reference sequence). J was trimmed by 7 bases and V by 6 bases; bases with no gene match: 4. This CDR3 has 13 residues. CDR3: CSAGTGGEQPQHF. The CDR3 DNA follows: TGCAGTGCCGGGACAGGGGGCGAACAGCCCCAGCATTTT.

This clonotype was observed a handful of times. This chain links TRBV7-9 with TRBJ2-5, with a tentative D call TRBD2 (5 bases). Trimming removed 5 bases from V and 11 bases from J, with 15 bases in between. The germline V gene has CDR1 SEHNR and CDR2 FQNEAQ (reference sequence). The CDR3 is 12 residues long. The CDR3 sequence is CASSGGLGEQYF. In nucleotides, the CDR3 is TGTGCCAGCAGCGGCGGACTTGGGGAGCAGTACTTC.

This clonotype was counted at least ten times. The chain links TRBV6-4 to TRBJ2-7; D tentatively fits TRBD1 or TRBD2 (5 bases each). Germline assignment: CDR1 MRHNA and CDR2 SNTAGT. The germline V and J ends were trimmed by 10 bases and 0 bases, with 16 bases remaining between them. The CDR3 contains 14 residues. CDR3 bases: TGTGCCACCTCTTCCGGGACGGACTCCTACGAGCAGTACTTC. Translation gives CATSSGTDSYEQYF.

Here the CDR3 DNA reads TGTGCCAGCAGCGTAGGTGCAGCAGGGCCGGAGCAGTTCTTC. Encoded protein: CASSVGAAGPEQFF. This chain links TRBV9 with TRBJ2-1; D might be TRBD1 (5 bases). V lost 0 bases and J 10 bases, leaving 14 bases between the germline ends. The CDR3 is 14 residues long. From germline, CDR1 is SGDLS and CDR2 YYNGEE.

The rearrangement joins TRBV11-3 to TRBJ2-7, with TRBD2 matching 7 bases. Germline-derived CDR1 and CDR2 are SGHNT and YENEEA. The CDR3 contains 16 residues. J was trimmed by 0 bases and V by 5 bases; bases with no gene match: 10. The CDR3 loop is CASSLGGSLGSYEQYF. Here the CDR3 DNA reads TGTGCCAGCAGCCTCGGCGGGAGCCTCGGCTCCTACGAGCAGTACTTC.

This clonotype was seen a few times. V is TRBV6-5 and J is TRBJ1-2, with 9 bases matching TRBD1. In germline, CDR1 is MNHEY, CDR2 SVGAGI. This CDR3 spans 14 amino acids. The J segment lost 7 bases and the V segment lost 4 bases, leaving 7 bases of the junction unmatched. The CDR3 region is CASSSGTGLSGYTF. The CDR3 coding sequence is TGTGCCAGCAGTTCCGGGACAGGGTTGTCTGGCTACACCTTC.

The CDR3: CASSWGRGSYEQYF. In DNA form, the CDR3 reads TGTGCCAGCAGTTGGGGCAGAGGATCCTACGAGCAGTACTTC. The rearrangement joins TRBV12-3 or TRBV12-4 to TRBJ2-4; D is perhaps TRBD1 (5 bases). The J call could be wrong; TRBJ2-7 is a better fit for the DNA end. This CDR3 has 14 residues.

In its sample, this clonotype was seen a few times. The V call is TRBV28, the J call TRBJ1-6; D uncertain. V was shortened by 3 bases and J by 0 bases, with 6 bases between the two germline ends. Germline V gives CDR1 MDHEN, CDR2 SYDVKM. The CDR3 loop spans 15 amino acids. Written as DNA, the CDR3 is TGTGCCAGCAGTTTTCGGAGCTCCTATAATTCACCCCTCCACTTT. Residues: CASSFRSSYNSPLHF. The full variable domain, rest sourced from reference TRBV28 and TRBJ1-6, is DVKVTQSSRYLVKRTGEKVFLECVQDMDHENMFWYRQDPGLGLRLIYFSYDVKMKEKGDIPEGYSVSREKKERFSLILESASTNQTSMYLCASSFRSSYNSPLHFGNGTRLTVT.

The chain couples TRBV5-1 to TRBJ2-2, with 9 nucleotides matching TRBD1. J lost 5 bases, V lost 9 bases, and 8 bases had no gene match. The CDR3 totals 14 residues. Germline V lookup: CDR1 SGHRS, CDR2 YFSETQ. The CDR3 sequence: CATGTGRTTGELFF. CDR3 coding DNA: TGCGCCACCGGGACAGGGCGTACAACCGGGGAGCTGTTTTTT.